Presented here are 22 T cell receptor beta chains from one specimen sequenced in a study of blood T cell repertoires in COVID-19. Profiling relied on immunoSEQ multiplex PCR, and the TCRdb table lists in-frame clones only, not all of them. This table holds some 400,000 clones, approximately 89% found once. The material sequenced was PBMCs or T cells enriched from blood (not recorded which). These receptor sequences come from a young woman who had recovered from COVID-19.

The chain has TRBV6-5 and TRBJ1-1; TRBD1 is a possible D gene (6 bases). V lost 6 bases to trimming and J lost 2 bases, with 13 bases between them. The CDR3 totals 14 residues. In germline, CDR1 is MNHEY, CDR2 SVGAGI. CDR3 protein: CASSLGHTNTEAFF. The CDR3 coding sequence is TGTGCCAGCAGCCTGGGACACACCAACACTGAAGCTTTCTTT.

The CDR3 DNA reads TGCGCCAGCAGCCAAGATCAGCGGCAGAACACTGAAGCTTTCTTT. It is translated as CASSQDQRQNTEAFF. The genes are TRBV4-3 and TRBJ1-1, with D hard to call. CDR1 and CDR2 (germline): LGHNA, YSLEER. CDR3 length: 15 residues. The V end lost 0 bases, the J end lost 1 base, and 9 bases lay between the germline ends.

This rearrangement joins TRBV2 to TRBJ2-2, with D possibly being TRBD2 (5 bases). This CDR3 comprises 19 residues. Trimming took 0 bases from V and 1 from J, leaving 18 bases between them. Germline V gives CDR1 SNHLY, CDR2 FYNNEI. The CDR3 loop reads CASSEALRLVGVNTGELFF. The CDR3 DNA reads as TGTGCCAGCAGTGAAGCGCTTCGGTTGGTCGGGGTGAACACCGGGGAGCTGTTTTTT.

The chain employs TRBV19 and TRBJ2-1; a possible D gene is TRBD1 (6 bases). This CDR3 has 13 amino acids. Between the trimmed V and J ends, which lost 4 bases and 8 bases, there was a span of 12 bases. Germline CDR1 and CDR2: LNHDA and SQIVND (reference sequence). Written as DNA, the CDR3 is TGTGCCAGTAGTACGCCTCCAGGGGATGAGCAGTTCTTC. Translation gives CASSTPPGDEQFF.

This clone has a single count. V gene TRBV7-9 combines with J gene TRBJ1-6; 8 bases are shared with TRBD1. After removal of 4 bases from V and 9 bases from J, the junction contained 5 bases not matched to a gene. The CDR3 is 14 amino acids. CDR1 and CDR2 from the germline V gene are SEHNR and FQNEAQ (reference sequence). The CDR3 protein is CASSSDRAGSPLHF. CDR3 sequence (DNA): TGTGCCAGCAGCTCGGACAGGGCCGGTTCACCCCTCCACTTT.

The CDR3 loop is CASSLSAGGQGLRVYGYTF. The DNA for the CDR3 is TGTGCCAGCAGCCTCAGCGCCGGGGGACAGGGCCTTCGGGTGTATGGCTACACCTTC. V usage is TRBV4-2 and J usage is TRBJ1-2, with 9 bases identical to TRBD1. This CDR3 has 19 amino acids. Germline assignment: CDR1 LGHNA and CDR2 YNFKEQ. V lost 4 bases to trimming and J lost 5 bases; unmatched junction nucleotides: 20.

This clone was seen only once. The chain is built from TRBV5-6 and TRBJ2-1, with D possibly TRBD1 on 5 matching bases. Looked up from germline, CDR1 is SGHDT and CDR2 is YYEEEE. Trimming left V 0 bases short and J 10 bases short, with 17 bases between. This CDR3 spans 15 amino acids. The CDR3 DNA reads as TGTGCCAGCAGCTTGGTCCCAGGAAAGGGGTTCGAGCAGTTCTTC. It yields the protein CASSLVPGKGFEQFF.

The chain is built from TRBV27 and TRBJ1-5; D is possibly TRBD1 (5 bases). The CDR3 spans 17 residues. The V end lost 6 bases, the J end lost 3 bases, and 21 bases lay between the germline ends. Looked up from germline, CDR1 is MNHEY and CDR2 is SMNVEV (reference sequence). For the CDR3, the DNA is TGTGCCAGCAGGAGGAGGGGAGGGTCGAACTACAATCAGCCCCAGCATTTT. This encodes CASRRRGGSNYNQPQHF.

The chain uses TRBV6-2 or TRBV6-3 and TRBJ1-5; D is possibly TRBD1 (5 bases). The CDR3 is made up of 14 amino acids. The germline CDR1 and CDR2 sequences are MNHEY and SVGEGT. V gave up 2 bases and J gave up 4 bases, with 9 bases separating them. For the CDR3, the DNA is TGTGCCAGCAGTTACGTCTCAGGGAATCAGCCCCAGCATTTT. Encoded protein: CASSYVSGNQPQHF.

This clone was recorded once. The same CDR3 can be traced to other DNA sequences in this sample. CDR3 nucleotides: TGTGCCTCAAAGGACAGGGGCGATGGCTACACCTTC. It yields the protein CASKDRGDGYTF. J is TRBJ1-2 and V is TRBV27; 9 positions agree with TRBD1. Looked up from germline, CDR1 is MNHEY and CDR2 is SMNVEV (reference sequence). The CDR3 is made up of 12 amino acids. With V trimmed by 11 bases and J by 6 bases, 7 bases remained unmatched.

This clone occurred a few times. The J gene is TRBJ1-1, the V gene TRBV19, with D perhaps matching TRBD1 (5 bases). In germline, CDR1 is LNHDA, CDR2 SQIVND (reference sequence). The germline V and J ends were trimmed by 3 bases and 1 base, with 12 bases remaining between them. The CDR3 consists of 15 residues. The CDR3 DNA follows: TGTGCCAGTAGTATTGGCAGGGAGGGGAACACTGAAGCTTTCTTT. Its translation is CASSIGREGNTEAFF.

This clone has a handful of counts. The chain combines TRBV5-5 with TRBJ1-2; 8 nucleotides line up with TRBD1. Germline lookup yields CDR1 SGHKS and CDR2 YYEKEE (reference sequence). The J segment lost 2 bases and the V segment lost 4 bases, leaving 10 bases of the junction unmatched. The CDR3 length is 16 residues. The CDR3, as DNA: TGTGCCAGCAGCCATCGTCCCGGACAGGGAAACTATGGCTACACCTTC. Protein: CASSHRPGQGNYGYTF. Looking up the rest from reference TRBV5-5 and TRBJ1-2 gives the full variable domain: DAGVTQSPTHLIKTRGQQVTLRCSPISGHKSVSWYQQVLGQGPQFIFQYYEKEERGRGNFPDRFSARQFPNYSSELNVNALLLGDSALYLCASSHRPGQGNYGYTFGSGTRLTVV.

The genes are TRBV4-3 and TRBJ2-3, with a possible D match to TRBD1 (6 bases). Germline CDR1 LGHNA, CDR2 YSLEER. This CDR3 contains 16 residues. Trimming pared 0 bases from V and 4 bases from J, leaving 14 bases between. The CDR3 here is CASSQEVGGFADTQYF. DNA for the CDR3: TGCGCCAGCAGCCAAGAAGTTGGGGGCTTCGCAGATACGCAGTATTTT.

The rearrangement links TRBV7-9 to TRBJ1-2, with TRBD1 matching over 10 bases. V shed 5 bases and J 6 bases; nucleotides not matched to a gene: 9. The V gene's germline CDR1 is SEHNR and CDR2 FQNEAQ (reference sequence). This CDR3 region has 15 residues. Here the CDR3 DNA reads TGTGCCAGCAGCGCAGACAGGGGGCTAAGGGATGGCTACACCTTC. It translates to CASSADRGLRDGYTF.

The CDR3 here is CASSPPSGGFNSPLHF. The DNA for the CDR3 is TGTGCCAGTAGTCCCCCCTCCGGGGGATTTAATTCACCCCTCCACTTT. The rearrangement joins TRBV19 to TRBJ1-6; maybe TRBD1 (5 bases). The CDR3 runs 16 residues. Trimming removed 5 bases at V and 6 bases at J, with 17 bases between. Germline values: CDR1 LNHDA, CDR2 SQIVND (reference sequence).

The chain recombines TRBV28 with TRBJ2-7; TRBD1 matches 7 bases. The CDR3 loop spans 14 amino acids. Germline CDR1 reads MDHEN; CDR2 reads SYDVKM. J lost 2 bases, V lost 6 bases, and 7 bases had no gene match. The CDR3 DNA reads TGTGCCAGCAGGGGGACAGTCTTTGCCTACGAGCAGTACTTC. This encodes CASRGTVFAYEQYF.

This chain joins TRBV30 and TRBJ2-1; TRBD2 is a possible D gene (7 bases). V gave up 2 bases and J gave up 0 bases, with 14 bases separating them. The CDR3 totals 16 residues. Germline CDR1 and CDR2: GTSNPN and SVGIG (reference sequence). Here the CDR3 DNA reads TGTGCCTGGAGTCGGGGGGCCCGCTCCTCCTACAATGAGCAGTTCTTC. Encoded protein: CAWSRGARSSYNEQFF.

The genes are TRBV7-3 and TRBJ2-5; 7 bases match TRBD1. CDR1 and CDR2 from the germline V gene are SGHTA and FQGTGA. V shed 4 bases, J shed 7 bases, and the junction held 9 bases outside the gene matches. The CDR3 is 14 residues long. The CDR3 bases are TGTGCCAGCAGCTCCGGGACAGCCAGCGGGACCCAGTACTTC. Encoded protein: CASSSGTASGTQYF.

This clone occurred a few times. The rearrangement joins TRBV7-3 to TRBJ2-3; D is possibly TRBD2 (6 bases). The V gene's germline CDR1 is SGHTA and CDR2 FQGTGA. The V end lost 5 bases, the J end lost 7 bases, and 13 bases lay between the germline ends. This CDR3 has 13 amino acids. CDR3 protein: CASSRDSTNTQYF. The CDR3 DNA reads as TGTGCCAGCAGCCGGGACTCTACAAATACGCAGTATTTT.

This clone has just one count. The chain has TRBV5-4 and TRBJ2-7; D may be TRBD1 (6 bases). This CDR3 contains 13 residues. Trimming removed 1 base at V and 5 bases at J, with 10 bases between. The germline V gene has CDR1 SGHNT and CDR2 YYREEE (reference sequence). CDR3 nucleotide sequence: TGTGCCAGCAGCTTGACAGGGTCTCACGAGCAGTACTTC. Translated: CASSLTGSHEQYF.

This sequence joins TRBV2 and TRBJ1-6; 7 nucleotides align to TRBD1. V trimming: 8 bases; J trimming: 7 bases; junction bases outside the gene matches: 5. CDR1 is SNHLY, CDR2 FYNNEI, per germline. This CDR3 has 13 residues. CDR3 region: CASRQGPNSPLHF. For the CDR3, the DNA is TGTGCCAGCCGACAGGGTCCGAATTCACCCCTCCACTTT.

The CDR3 DNA is TGTGCCAGTAGTAACACCTCCTACGAGCAGTACTTC. Its protein is CASSNTSYEQYF. The chain recombines TRBV19 with TRBJ2-7; D gene uncertain. V was cut by 4 bases and J by 0 bases, with 4 bases left in between. This CDR3 has 12 amino acids. CDR1 LNHDA and CDR2 SQIVND come from the germline V gene (reference sequence).